This T cell receptor (beta chain) was sequenced for a study of OX40 agonist ivuxolimab in advanced cancers. Overall study: Hepatocellular carcinoma, melanoma, renal cell or head and neck cancer affected the dose-escalation patients.

Generated by immunoSEQ multiplex PCR, the TCRdb table keeps only in-frame clones and is missing some. The sample holds 12,000 or so clones, 84% seen once. CDR3 length: 16 amino acids. Trimming at V came to 4 bases and at J to 5 bases, leaving 14 bases not matched to a gene. Germline CDR1 is SEHNR and CDR2 is FQNEAQ (reference sequence). The chain has TRBV7-9 and TRBJ2-7; 7 positions agree with TRBD1. This specimen consisted of CD4+ or CD8+ T cells sorted from blood, obtained in a trial of the OX40 agonist ivuxolimab. The TCR sequence derives from an adult with an advanced solid tumor such as melanoma, head and neck, liver or kidney cancer. The CDR3 protein is CASSSGTTGLNDEQYF. Written as DNA, the CDR3 is TGTGCCAGCAGCTCGGGTACGACAGGGTTGAACGACGAGCAGTACTTC.